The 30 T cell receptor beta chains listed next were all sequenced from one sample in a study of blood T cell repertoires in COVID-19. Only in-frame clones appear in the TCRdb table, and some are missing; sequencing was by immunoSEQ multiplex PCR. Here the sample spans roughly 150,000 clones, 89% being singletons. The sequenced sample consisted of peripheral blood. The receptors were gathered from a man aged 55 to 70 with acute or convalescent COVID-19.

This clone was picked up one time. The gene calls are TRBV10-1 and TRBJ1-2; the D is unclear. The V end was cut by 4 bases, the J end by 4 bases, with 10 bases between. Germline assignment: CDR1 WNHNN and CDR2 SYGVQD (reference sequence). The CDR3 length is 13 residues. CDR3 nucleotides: TGCGCCAGCAGTGGGGCTGGGAGCTATGGCTACACCTTC. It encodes CASSGAGSYGYTF.

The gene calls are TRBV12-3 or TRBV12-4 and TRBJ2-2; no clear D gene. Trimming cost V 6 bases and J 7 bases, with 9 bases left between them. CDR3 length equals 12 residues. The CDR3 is CASRAGSGELFF. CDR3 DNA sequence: TGTGCCAGCAGGGCAGGAAGCGGGGAGCTGTTTTTT.

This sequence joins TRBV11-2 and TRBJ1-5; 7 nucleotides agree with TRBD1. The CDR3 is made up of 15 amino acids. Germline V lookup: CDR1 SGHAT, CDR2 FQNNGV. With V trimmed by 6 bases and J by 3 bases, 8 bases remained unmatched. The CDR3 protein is CASSTGAGNNQPQHF. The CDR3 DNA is TGTGCCAGCAGTACAGGGGCAGGTAACAATCAGCCCCAGCATTTT. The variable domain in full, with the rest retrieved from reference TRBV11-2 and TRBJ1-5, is EAGVAQSPRYKIIEKRQSVAFWCNPISGHATLYWYQQILGQGPKLLIQFQNNGVVDDSQLPKDRFSAERLKGVDSTLKIQPAKLEDSAVYLCASSTGAGNNQPQHFGDGTRLSIL.

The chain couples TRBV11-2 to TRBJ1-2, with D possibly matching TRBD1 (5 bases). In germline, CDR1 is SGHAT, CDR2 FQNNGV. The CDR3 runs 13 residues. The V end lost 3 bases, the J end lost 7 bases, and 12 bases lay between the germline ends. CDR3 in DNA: TGTGCCAGCAGCTTCAGTGCCCAGGGTGGCTACACCTTC. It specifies CASSFSAQGGYTF.

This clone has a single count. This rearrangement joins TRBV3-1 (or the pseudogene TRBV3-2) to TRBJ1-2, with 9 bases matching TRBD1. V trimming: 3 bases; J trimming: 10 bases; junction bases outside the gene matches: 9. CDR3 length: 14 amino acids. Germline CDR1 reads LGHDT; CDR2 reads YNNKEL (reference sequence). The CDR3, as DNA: TGTGCCAGCAGCCAGGGGACAGGGAGAGACCCCTACACCTTC. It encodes CASSQGTGRDPYTF.

In DNA, the CDR3 is TGTGCCAGTAGTATAGAGAAGGGGCGACGGAATGAAAAACTGTTTTTT. This translates into CASSIEKGRRNEKLFF. The gene calls are TRBV19 and TRBJ1-4; D is possibly TRBD1 (5 bases). Germline V gene lookup returns CDR1 LNHDA and CDR2 SQIVND (reference sequence). This CDR3 contains 16 residues. The V end lost 0 bases, the J end lost 5 bases, and 13 bases lay between the germline ends. Drawing the rest from reference TRBV19 and TRBJ1-4, the complete variable domain is DGGITQSPKYLFRKEGQNVTLSCEQNLNHDAMYWYRQDPGQGLRLIYYSQIVNDFQKGDIAEGYSVSREKKESFPLTVTSAQKNPTAFYLCASSIEKGRRNEKLFFGSGTQLSVL.

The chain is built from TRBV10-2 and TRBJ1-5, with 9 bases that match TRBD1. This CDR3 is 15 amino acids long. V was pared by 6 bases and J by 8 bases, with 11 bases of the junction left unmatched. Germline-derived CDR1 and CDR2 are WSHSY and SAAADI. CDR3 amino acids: CASRTDRGPGEPQHF. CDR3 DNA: TGCGCCAGCAGGACGGACAGGGGCCCCGGGGAGCCCCAGCATTTT.

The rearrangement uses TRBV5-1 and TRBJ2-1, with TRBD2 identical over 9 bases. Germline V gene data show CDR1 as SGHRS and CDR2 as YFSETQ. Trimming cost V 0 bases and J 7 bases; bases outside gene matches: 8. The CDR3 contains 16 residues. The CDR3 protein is CASSLATRGGGNEQFF. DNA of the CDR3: TGCGCCAGCAGCTTGGCTACGCGGGGGGGAGGTAATGAGCAGTTCTTC.

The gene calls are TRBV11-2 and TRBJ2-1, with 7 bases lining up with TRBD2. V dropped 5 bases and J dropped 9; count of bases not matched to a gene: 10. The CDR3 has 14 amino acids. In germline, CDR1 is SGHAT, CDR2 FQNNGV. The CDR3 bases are TGTGCCAGCAGCCCCCGTGAGGGGAGGGGTGAGCAGTTCTTC. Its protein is CASSPREGRGEQFF.

CDR3: CASSQGTPTLGEQFF. The CDR3 DNA reads as TGTGCCAGCAGCCAAGGGACTCCTACCTTGGGTGAGCAGTTCTTC. The chain links TRBV7-9 to TRBJ2-1; a weak D match, TRBD2 (6 bases). The V gene lost 5 bases and the J gene lost 9 bases, with 20 bases spanning the gap. The CDR3 sequence is 15 residues long. The germline gives CDR1 SEHNR, CDR2 FQNEAQ (reference sequence).

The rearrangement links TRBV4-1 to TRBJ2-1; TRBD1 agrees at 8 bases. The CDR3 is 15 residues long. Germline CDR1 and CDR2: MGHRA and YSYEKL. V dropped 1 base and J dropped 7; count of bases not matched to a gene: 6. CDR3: CASSQVSRGLNEQFF. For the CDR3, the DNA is TGCGCCAGCAGCCAAGTTAGCAGGGGGCTTAATGAGCAGTTCTTC.

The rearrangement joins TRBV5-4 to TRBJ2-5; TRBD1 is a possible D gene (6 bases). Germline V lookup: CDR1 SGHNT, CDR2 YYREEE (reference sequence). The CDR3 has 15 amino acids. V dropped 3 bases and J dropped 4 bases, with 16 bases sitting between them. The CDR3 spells CASSYGQSGRETQYF. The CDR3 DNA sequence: TGTGCCAGCAGCTATGGACAGAGCGGACGAGAGACCCAGTACTTC.

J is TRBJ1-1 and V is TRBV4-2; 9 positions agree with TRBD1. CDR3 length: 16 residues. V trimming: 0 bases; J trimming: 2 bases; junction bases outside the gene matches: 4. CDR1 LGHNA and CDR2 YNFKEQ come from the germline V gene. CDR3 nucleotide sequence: TGTGCCAGCAGCCAAGAGACAGGGGGGATCAACACTGAAGCTTTCTTT. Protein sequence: CASSQETGGINTEAFF.

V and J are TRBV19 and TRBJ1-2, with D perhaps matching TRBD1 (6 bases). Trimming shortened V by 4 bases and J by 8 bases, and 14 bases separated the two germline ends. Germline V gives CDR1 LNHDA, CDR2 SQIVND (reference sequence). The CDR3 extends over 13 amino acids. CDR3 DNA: TGTGCCAGTAGTACACAGGGCCCTCAGGGCTACACCTTC. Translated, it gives CASSTQGPQGYTF.

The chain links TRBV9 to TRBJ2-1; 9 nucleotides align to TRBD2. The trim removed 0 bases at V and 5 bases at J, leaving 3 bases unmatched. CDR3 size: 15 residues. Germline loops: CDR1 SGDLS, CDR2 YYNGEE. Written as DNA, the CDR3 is TGTGCCAGCAGCGTAGGGGCGGGGGGGCACAATGAGCAGTTCTTC. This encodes CASSVGAGGHNEQFF.

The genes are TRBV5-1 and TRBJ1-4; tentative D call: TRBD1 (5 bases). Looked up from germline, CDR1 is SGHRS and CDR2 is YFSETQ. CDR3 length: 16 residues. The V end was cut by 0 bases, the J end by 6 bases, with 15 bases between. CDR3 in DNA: TGCGCCAGCAGCTTGGCCTTAGGGGTCGAGGATGAAAAACTGTTTTTT. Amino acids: CASSLALGVEDEKLFF.

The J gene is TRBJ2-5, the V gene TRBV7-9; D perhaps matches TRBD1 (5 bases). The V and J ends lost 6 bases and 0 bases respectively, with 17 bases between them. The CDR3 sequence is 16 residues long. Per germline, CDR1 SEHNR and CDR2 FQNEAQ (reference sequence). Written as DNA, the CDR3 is TGTGCCAGCAGGACCCCCCCAGACAGTAACCAAGAGACCCAGTACTTC. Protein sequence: CASRTPPDSNQETQYF.

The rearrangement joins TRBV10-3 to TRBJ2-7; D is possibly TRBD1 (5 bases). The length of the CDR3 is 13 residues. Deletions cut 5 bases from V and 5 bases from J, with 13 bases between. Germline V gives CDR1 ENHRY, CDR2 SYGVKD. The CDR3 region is CAISPRGQDEQYF. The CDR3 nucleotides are TGTGCCATCAGTCCAAGGGGCCAGGACGAGCAGTACTTC.

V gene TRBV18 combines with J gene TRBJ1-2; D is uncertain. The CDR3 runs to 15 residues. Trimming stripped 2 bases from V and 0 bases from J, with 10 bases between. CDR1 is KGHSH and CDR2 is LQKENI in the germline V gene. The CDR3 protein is CASSPETASNYGYTF. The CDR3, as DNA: TGTGCCAGCTCACCAGAAACAGCTTCTAACTATGGCTACACCTTC.

CDR3 amino acids: CASSPPAGGPTGELFF. The DNA for the CDR3 is TGCGCCAGCAGCCCCCCAGCGGGGGGGCCGACCGGGGAGCTGTTTTTT. The V gene is TRBV4-1, the J gene TRBJ2-2; 10 bases align to TRBD2. CDR1 and CDR2 from the germline V gene are MGHRA and YSYEKL. The CDR3 has 16 amino acids. The V and J ends lost 4 bases and 5 bases, in that order; junction bases with no gene match: 7.

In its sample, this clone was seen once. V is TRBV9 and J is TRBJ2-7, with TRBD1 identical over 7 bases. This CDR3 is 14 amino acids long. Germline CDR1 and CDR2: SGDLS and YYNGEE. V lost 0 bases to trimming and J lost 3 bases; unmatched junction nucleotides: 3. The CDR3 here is CASSVGAGGYEQYF. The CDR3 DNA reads TGTGCCAGCAGCGTAGGTGCAGGGGGCTACGAGCAGTACTTC.

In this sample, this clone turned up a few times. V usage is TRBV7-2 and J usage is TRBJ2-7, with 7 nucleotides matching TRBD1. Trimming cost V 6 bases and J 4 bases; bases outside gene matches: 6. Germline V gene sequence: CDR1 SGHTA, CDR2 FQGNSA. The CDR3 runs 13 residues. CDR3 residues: CASSRDRKYEQYF. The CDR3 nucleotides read TGTGCCAGCAGTCGGGACAGAAAGTACGAGCAGTACTTC.

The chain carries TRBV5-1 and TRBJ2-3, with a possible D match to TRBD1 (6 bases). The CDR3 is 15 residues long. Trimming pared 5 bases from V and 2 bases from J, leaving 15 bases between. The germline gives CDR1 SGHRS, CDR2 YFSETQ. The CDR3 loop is CASRTGTSPTDTQYF. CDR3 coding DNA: TGCGCCAGCAGGACCGGGACAAGCCCCACAGATACGCAGTATTTT.

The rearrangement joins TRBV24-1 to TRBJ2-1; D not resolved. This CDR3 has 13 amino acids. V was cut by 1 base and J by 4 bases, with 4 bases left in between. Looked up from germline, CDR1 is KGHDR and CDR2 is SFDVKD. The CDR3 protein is CATSDFAYNEQFF. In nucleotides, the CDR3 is TGTGCCACCAGTGATTTTGCGTACAATGAGCAGTTCTTC.

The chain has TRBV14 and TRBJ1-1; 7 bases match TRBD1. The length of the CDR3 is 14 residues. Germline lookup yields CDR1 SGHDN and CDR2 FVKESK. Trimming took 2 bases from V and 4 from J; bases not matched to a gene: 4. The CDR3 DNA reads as TGTGCCAGCAGCCAATTTACAGGGGTCACTGAAGCTTTCTTT. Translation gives CASSQFTGVTEAFF.

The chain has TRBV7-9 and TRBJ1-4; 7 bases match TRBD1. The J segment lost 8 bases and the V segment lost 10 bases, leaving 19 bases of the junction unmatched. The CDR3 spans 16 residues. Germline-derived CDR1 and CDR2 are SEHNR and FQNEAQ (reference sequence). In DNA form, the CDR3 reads TGTGCCACCCCGTCGGAAGGGGACAGATTAGGCGAAAAACTGTTTTTT. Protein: CATPSEGDRLGEKLFF.

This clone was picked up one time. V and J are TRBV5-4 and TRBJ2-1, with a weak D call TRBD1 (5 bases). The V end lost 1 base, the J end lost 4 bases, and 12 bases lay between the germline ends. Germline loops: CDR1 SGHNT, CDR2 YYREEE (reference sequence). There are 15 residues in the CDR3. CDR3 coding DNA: TGTGCCAGCAGCTTGTTTACAGGTCCGTACAATGAGCAGTTCTTC. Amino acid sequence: CASSLFTGPYNEQFF.

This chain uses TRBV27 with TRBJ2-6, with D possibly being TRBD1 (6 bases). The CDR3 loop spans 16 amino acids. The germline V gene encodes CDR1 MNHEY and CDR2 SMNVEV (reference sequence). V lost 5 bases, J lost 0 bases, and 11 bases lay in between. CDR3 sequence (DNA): TGTGCCAGCAGTCCCCTCAGGGGCTCTGGGGCCAACGTCCTGACTTTC. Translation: CASSPLRGSGANVLTF.

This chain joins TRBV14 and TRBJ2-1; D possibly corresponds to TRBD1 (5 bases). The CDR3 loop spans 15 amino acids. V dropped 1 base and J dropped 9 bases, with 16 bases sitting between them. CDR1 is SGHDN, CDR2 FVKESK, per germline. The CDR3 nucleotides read TGTGCCAGCAGCCAAGGTACCAACCCAAGGGGTGAGCAGTTCTTC. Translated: CASSQGTNPRGEQFF. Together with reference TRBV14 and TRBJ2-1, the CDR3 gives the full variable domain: EAGVTQFPSHSVIEKGQTVTLRCDPISGHDNLYWYRRVMGKEIKFLLHFVKESKQDESGMPNNRFLAERTGGTYSTLKVQPAELEDSGVYFCASSQGTNPRGEQFFGPGTRLTVL.

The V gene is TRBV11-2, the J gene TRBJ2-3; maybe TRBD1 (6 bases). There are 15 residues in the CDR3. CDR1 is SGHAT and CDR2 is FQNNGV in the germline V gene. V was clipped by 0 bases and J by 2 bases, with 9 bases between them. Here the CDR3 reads CASSLDRGPTDTQYF. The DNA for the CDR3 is TGTGCCAGCAGCTTAGACAGGGGACCCACAGATACGCAGTATTTT.